The 2 T cell receptor beta chains listed next were all sequenced from one sample in a study of T cells in Graves' hyperthyroidism and ophthalmopathy. The source material, RNA transcripts, was used to amplify TCR beta CDR3 regions. The HTBI set primed first-round TCR CDR3 RT-PCR. MiXCR, run by TCRdb on the multiplex PCR reads, gives a single entry per CDR3 protein. The sample lists some 270,000 distinct CDR3 sequences, 10% to 15% seen once, with 7.8% in the top ten. Sequenced: blood. These receptors originate from a woman in her 30s with Graves' hyperthyroidism that later progressed to Graves' ophthalmopathy.

This clonotype occurred many times. V and J are TRBV18 and TRBJ2-4, with D tentatively TRBD2 (6 bases). Germline V gene lookup returns CDR1 KGHSH and CDR2 LQKENI. There are 14 residues in the CDR3. Trimming removed 1 base from V and 3 bases from J, with 7 bases in between. CDR3 residues: CASSPRGLKNIQYF. The DNA of the CDR3 is TGTGCCAGCTCACCACGGGGACTCAAAAACATTCAGTACTTC.

In this sample, this clonotype turned up many times. The chain has TRBV28 and TRBJ2-1; TRBD1 or TRBD2 may be the D gene (6 bases each). Germline-derived CDR1 and CDR2 are MDHEN and SYDVKM. The CDR3 runs to 16 residues. V shed 10 bases and J shed 8 bases, with 27 bases lying between them. CDR3 bases: TGTGCCATTATCGGGGGCGTGGTCCGTCGGGGGCATGAGCAGTTCTTC. It specifies CAIIGGVVRRGHEQFF.